These 3 T cell receptor beta chains were sequenced from one sample in a study of blood T cell repertoires in COVID-19 (dated by TCRdb to the early 2020s). Preparation of the library involved the immunoSEQ multiplex PCR assay. The clones in this table, taken by TCRdb from immuneACCESS, are in-frame only. Not every clone is retained; where verified, under half of the shortfall comes from an unresolved V gene, and the cause of the rest is unknown. For this sample there are over 150,000 clones; about 95% appear just once. The ten largest clones take up 0.76% of the sample. The sequencing sample was made of peripheral blood. Receptors were obtained from a man younger than 45 with COVID-19, enrolled during active disease.

This clone appeared a single time. This chain joins TRBV6-5 and TRBJ2-3; 10 bases align to TRBD2. Germline CDR1 is MNHEY and CDR2 is SVGAGI. Germline trimming cut 4 bases from V and 2 bases from J; bases unmatched to any gene: 3. This CDR3 contains 15 residues. This CDR3 reads CASSFGLAVTDTQYF. In DNA form, the CDR3 reads TGTGCCAGCAGTTTCGGACTAGCGGTCACAGATACGCAGTATTTT.

The chain combines TRBV5-1 with TRBJ2-1; TRBD1 aligns across 7 bases. The CDR3 consists of 15 residues. The V gene end was trimmed by 5 bases and the J gene end by 6 bases; junction bases not matched to a gene: 11. Germline V gene data show CDR1 as SGHRS and CDR2 as YFSETQ. CDR3 nucleotide sequence: TGCGCCAGCAGGCGCACCGGGACAGAGGCCAATGAGCAGTTCTTC. It is translated as CASRRTGTEANEQFF. The whole variable domain, remainder taken from reference TRBV5-1 and TRBJ2-1, is KAGVTQTPRYLIKTRGQQVTLSCSPISGHRSVSWYQQTPGQGLQFLFEYFSETQRNKGNFPGRFSGRQFSNSRSEMNVSTLELGDSALYLCASRRTGTEANEQFFGPGTRLTVL.

The V call is TRBV2, the J call TRBJ2-6, with TRBD1 as a possible D gene (5 bases). V was cut by 9 bases and J by 1 base, with 13 bases left in between. Per germline, CDR1 SNHLY and CDR2 FYNNEI. The CDR3 is 15 residues long. CDR3 in amino acids: CARWGSLSGANVLTF. The CDR3 DNA reads TGTGCCAGATGGGGCAGCCTTTCTGGGGCCAACGTCCTGACTTTC. Complete variable domain (other parts from reference TRBV2 and TRBJ2-6): EPEVTQTPSHQVTQMGQEVILRCVPISNHLYFYWYRQILGQKVEFLVSFYNNEISEKSEIFDDQFSVERPDGSNFTLKIRSTKLEDSAMYFCARWGSLSGANVLTFGAGSRLTVL.